The rows below give T cell receptor beta chains drawn from one sample of a study of T cell responses to AZD1222 COVID-19 vaccine. Profiled with immunoSEQ multiplex PCR; TCRdb holds only in-frame clones, not every one. The sample carries about 110,000 clones, 86% recorded once. This specimen consisted of peripheral blood, obtained on day 0 of AZD1222 vaccination. The receptor source for this set is an adult in good health. Both conserved end residues are part of each CDR3. A D gene is named only where the DNA matches it firmly. Only some rows state a clone size, as once, few, many or a class for expanded clones.

cdr3_length: 11; v_call: TRBV20-1; j_call: TRBJ2-1; clone_size: NA; d_call: NA; cdr3_aa: CSAQNFNEQFF; cdr3_nt: TGCAGTGCTCAAAACTTCAATGAGCAGTTCTTC
cdr3_length: 15; v_call: TRBV5-1; j_call: TRBJ2-7; clone_size: NA; d_call: TRBD1; cdr3_aa: CASSSSRDRAYEQYF; cdr3_nt: TGCGCCAGCAGCTCGTCCCGGGACAGGGCCTACGAGCAGTACTTC
cdr3_length: 13; v_call: TRBV15; j_call: TRBJ2-1; clone_size: NA; d_call: NA; cdr3_aa: CATSQGVYNEQFF; cdr3_nt: TGTGCCACCAGTCAGGGCGTATACAATGAGCAGTTCTTC
cdr3_length: 14; v_call: TRBV5-1; j_call: TRBJ2-1; clone_size: NA; d_call: TRBD2; cdr3_aa: CASGLAGGHNEQFF; cdr3_nt: TGCGCCAGCGGACTAGCGGGGGGACACAATGAGCAGTTCTTC
cdr3_length: 12; v_call: TRBV5-1; j_call: TRBJ2-7; clone_size: NA; d_call: NA; cdr3_aa: CASSVQGNEQYF; cdr3_nt: TGCGCCAGCAGCGTTCAGGGTAACGAGCAGTACTTC
cdr3_length: 18; v_call: TRBV5-1; j_call: TRBJ1-5; clone_size: NA; d_call: TRBD1; cdr3_aa: CASRVEPGTVDSNQPQHF; cdr3_nt: TGCGCCAGCAGAGTTGAACCCGGGACAGTTGATAGCAATCAGCCCCAGCATTTT
cdr3_length: 14; v_call: TRBV5-1; j_call: TRBJ1-2; clone_size: NA; d_call: NA; cdr3_aa: CASSSTDRYNGYTF; cdr3_nt: TGCGCCAGCAGCTCCACCGACAGGTACAATGGCTACACCTTC
cdr3_length: 14; v_call: TRBV19; j_call: TRBJ2-2; clone_size: NA; d_call: TRBD1; cdr3_aa: CASSYSGGTGELFF; cdr3_nt: TGTGCCAGTAGTTACTCAGGGGGCACCGGGGAGCTGTTTTTT
cdr3_length: 16; v_call: TRBV19; j_call: TRBJ2-2; clone_size: once; d_call: NA; cdr3_aa: CASTPGGTSNTGELFF; cdr3_nt: TGTGCCAGTACCCCCGGAGGGACATCGAACACCGGGGAGCTGTTTTTT
cdr3_length: 16; v_call: TRBV3-1/TRBV3-2; j_call: TRBJ1-1; clone_size: once; d_call: NA; cdr3_aa: CASSQDSSGRRTEAFF; cdr3_nt: TGTGCCAGCAGCCAAGATTCTTCAGGGCGCAGGACTGAAGCTTTCTTT
cdr3_length: 14; v_call: TRBV28; j_call: TRBJ2-7; clone_size: NA; d_call: TRBD1; cdr3_aa: CASSLAQGADEQYF; cdr3_nt: TGTGCCAGCAGTTTGGCCCAGGGGGCGGATGAGCAGTACTTC
cdr3_length: 13; v_call: TRBV12-3/TRBV12-4; j_call: TRBJ2-4; clone_size: NA; d_call: NA; cdr3_aa: CASSFNTRDIQYF; cdr3_nt: TGTGCCAGCAGTTTCAACACTCGGGACATTCAGTACTTC
cdr3_length: 14; v_call: TRBV30; j_call: TRBJ1-3; clone_size: NA; d_call: NA; cdr3_aa: CAWSTGFGGNTIYF; cdr3_nt: TGTGCCTGGAGTACAGGGTTTGGTGGAAACACCATATATTTT
cdr3_length: 15; v_call: TRBV19; j_call: TRBJ1-3; clone_size: NA; d_call: NA; cdr3_aa: CASISSLVSGNTIYF; cdr3_nt: TGTGCCAGTATCTCCTCTCTCGTATCTGGAAACACCATATATTTT
cdr3_length: 13; v_call: TRBV29-1; j_call: TRBJ1-1; clone_size: NA; d_call: NA; cdr3_aa: CSSRVVADTEAFF; cdr3_nt: TGCAGCTCTCGGGTTGTGGCCGACACTGAAGCTTTCTTT
cdr3_length: 15; v_call: TRBV19; j_call: TRBJ1-4; clone_size: once; d_call: NA; cdr3_aa: CASRGPGTRGEKLFF; cdr3_nt: TGTGCCAGTAGGGGCCCCGGGACGAGAGGCGAAAAACTGTTTTTT
cdr3_length: 14; v_call: TRBV27; j_call: TRBJ1-6; clone_size: NA; d_call: TRBD1; cdr3_aa: CASSRGQGYSPLHF; cdr3_nt: TGTGCCAGCAGCCGTGGACAGGGATACTCACCCCTCCACTTT
cdr3_length: 15; v_call: TRBV30; j_call: TRBJ2-3; clone_size: NA; d_call: NA; cdr3_aa: CAWSVDGGLTDTQYF; cdr3_nt: TGTGCCTGGAGTGTAGACGGGGGCCTGACAGATACGCAGTATTTT
cdr3_length: 12; v_call: TRBV10-3; j_call: TRBJ1-6; clone_size: NA; d_call: NA; cdr3_aa: CAISATDSPLHF; cdr3_nt: TGTGCCATCAGCGCCACCGATTCACCCCTCCACTTT
cdr3_length: 15; v_call: TRBV4-2; j_call: TRBJ1-4; clone_size: NA; d_call: TRBD1; cdr3_aa: CASSQGWDRREKLFF; cdr3_nt: TGTGCCAGCAGCCAAGGGTGGGACAGGCGAGAAAAACTGTTTTTT
cdr3_length: 14; v_call: TRBV23-1; j_call: TRBJ2-7; clone_size: once; d_call: NA; cdr3_aa: CASSPRRLAYEQYF; cdr3_nt: TGCGCCAGCAGCCCGCGACGGCTAGCGTACGAGCAGTACTTC
cdr3_length: 13; v_call: TRBV9; j_call: TRBJ2-7; clone_size: NA; d_call: TRBD2; cdr3_aa: CASSLAGSYEQYF; cdr3_nt: TGTGCCAGCAGTCTAGCGGGGAGTTACGAGCAGTACTTC
cdr3_length: 20; v_call: TRBV19; j_call: TRBJ2-6; clone_size: NA; d_call: TRBD1; cdr3_aa: CASSTALSHRGRSEANVLTF; cdr3_nt: TGTGCCAGTAGTACGGCACTGTCCCATAGGGGGCGTTCGGAGGCCAACGTCCTGACTTTC
cdr3_length: 14; v_call: TRBV6-4; j_call: TRBJ2-1; clone_size: NA; d_call: NA; cdr3_aa: CANLPGLSYNEQFF; cdr3_nt: TGTGCCAACCTACCGGGACTCTCCTACAATGAGCAGTTCTTC
cdr3_length: 15; v_call: TRBV7-9; j_call: TRBJ1-6; clone_size: NA; d_call: TRBD1; cdr3_aa: CASSPSGTANSPLHF; cdr3_nt: TGTGCCAGCAGCCCAAGTGGGACAGCTAATTCACCCCTCCACTTT
cdr3_length: 16; v_call: TRBV9; j_call: TRBJ2-7; clone_size: NA; d_call: NA; cdr3_aa: CASSPGALVPFSEQYF; cdr3_nt: TGTGCCAGCAGCCCCGGGGCCCTAGTCCCCTTTTCCGAGCAGTACTTC
cdr3_length: 15; v_call: TRBV28; j_call: TRBJ2-3; clone_size: NA; d_call: NA; cdr3_aa: CASSFKGSPTDTQYF; cdr3_nt: TGTGCCAGCAGTTTTAAGGGGTCCCCCACAGATACGCAGTATTTT
cdr3_length: 15; v_call: TRBV7-9; j_call: TRBJ1-3; clone_size: NA; d_call: NA; cdr3_aa: CASSLGGKAGNTIYF; cdr3_nt: TGTGCCAGCAGCCTAGGGGGGAAGGCTGGAAACACCATATATTTT
cdr3_length: 12; v_call: TRBV28; j_call: TRBJ2-7; clone_size: NA; d_call: TRBD1; cdr3_aa: CASRRTGYEQYF; cdr3_nt: TGTGCCAGCAGGAGGACAGGGTACGAGCAGTACTTC
cdr3_length: 13; v_call: TRBV29-1; j_call: TRBJ2-7; clone_size: NA; d_call: TRBD1; cdr3_aa: CSVARDRSVEQYF; cdr3_nt: TGCAGCGTTGCCCGGGACAGGTCGGTCGAGCAGTACTTC
cdr3_length: 12; v_call: TRBV30; j_call: TRBJ1-2; clone_size: once; d_call: TRBD1; cdr3_aa: CAWERQGSGYTF; cdr3_nt: TGTGCCTGGGAAAGACAGGGCTCCGGCTACACCTTC
cdr3_length: 14; v_call: TRBV7-6; j_call: TRBJ2-5; clone_size: NA; d_call: NA; cdr3_aa: CASSLGSGAETQYF; cdr3_nt: TGTGCCAGCAGCTTAGGGTCAGGGGCCGAGACCCAGTACTTC
cdr3_length: 17; v_call: TRBV5-1; j_call: TRBJ1-1; clone_size: NA; d_call: TRBD1; cdr3_aa: CASSLGQGHPMNTEAFF; cdr3_nt: TGCGCCAGCAGCTTGGGACAGGGGCATCCCATGAACACTGAAGCTTTCTTT
cdr3_length: 11; v_call: TRBV20-1; j_call: TRBJ2-1; clone_size: NA; d_call: NA; cdr3_aa: CSAVQESEQFF; cdr3_nt: TGCAGTGCGGTACAGGAGAGTGAGCAGTTCTTC
cdr3_length: 17; v_call: TRBV4-2; j_call: TRBJ1-6; clone_size: NA; d_call: NA; cdr3_aa: CASSQDPQSSYNSPLHF; cdr3_nt: TGTGCCAGCAGCCAAGATCCCCAGAGCTCCTATAATTCACCCCTCCACTTT
cdr3_length: 15; v_call: TRBV3-1/TRBV3-2; j_call: TRBJ1-2; clone_size: NA; d_call: TRBD1; cdr3_aa: CASSRSRGHFYGYTF; cdr3_nt: TGTGCCAGCAGCCGGTCCAGGGGGCATTTCTATGGCTACACCTTC
cdr3_length: 13; v_call: TRBV12-3/TRBV12-4; j_call: TRBJ1-3; clone_size: once; d_call: NA; cdr3_aa: CASRISSGNTIYF; cdr3_nt: TGTGCCAGCAGGATTAGCTCTGGAAACACCATATATTTT
cdr3_length: 20; v_call: TRBV9; j_call: TRBJ2-1; clone_size: NA; d_call: TRBD2; cdr3_aa: CASSVAGGLAGGAEDAEQFF; cdr3_nt: TGTGCCAGCAGCGTAGCCGGGGGACTAGCGGGGGGTGCCGAGGATGCTGAGCAGTTCTTC
cdr3_length: 16; v_call: TRBV15; j_call: TRBJ1-5; clone_size: once; d_call: NA; cdr3_aa: CATSRVAQGRGQPQHF; cdr3_nt: TGTGCCACCAGCAGAGTGGCGCAGGGTCGGGGTCAGCCCCAGCATTTT
cdr3_length: 16; v_call: TRBV6-1; j_call: TRBJ1-2; clone_size: NA; d_call: TRBD1; cdr3_aa: CASSEPRGTAAYGYTF; cdr3_nt: TGTGCCAGCAGTGAGCCCAGGGGGACCGCTGCCTATGGCTACACCTTC
cdr3_length: 15; v_call: TRBV2; j_call: TRBJ1-5; clone_size: NA; d_call: TRBD1; cdr3_aa: CASRRTGGAGQPQHF; cdr3_nt: TGTGCCAGCAGGCGGACAGGGGGCGCGGGGCAGCCCCAGCATTTT
cdr3_length: 14; v_call: TRBV7-9; j_call: TRBJ2-7; clone_size: few; d_call: TRBD2; cdr3_aa: CASSFELAGDEQYF; cdr3_nt: TGTGCCAGCAGCTTCGAACTAGCGGGGGACGAGCAGTACTTC
cdr3_length: 12; v_call: TRBV28; j_call: TRBJ2-3; clone_size: NA; d_call: NA; cdr3_aa: CASSRGSDTQYF; cdr3_nt: TGTGCCAGCAGCCGCGGGTCAGATACGCAGTATTTT
cdr3_length: 14; v_call: TRBV3-1/TRBV3-2; j_call: TRBJ1-5; clone_size: few; d_call: NA; cdr3_aa: CASSQGSVNQPQHF; cdr3_nt: TGTGCCAGCAGCCAAGGGTCCGTAAATCAGCCCCAGCATTTT
cdr3_length: 13; v_call: TRBV5-3; j_call: TRBJ2-1; clone_size: NA; d_call: NA; cdr3_aa: CARTRGASNEQFF; cdr3_nt: TGTGCCAGGACCCGGGGGGCAAGCAATGAGCAGTTCTTC
cdr3_length: 17; v_call: TRBV2; j_call: TRBJ2-5; clone_size: NA; d_call: NA; cdr3_aa: CASILVPIAERQETQYF; cdr3_nt: TGTGCCAGCATTCTCGTACCTATAGCGGAAAGACAAGAGACCCAGTACTTC
cdr3_length: 15; v_call: TRBV7-9; j_call: TRBJ1-2; clone_size: NA; d_call: TRBD1; cdr3_aa: CASSSTGTELYGYTF; cdr3_nt: TGTGCCAGCAGCAGCACCGGGACAGAACTATATGGCTACACCTTC
cdr3_length: 13; v_call: TRBV19; j_call: TRBJ1-2; clone_size: NA; d_call: NA; cdr3_aa: CASSPDGLYGYTF; cdr3_nt: TGTGCCAGTAGCCCGGACGGACTCTATGGCTACACCTTC
cdr3_length: 14; v_call: TRBV5-4; j_call: TRBJ1-4; clone_size: NA; d_call: NA; cdr3_aa: CASSYKGPNEKLFF; cdr3_nt: TGTGCCAGCAGCTATAAGGGCCCTAATGAAAAACTGTTTTTT
cdr3_length: 16; v_call: TRBV9; j_call: TRBJ1-3; clone_size: NA; d_call: TRBD1; cdr3_aa: CASSGPHRGAGNTIYF; cdr3_nt: TGTGCCAGCAGCGGACCTCACAGGGGCGCTGGAAACACCATATATTTT
cdr3_length: 11; v_call: TRBV29-1; j_call: TRBJ1-1; clone_size: NA; d_call: NA; cdr3_aa: CTFRTSNEAFF; cdr3_nt: TGCACCTTCCGGACGAGCAACGAAGCTTTCTTT
cdr3_length: 13; v_call: TRBV12-3/TRBV12-4; j_call: TRBJ2-7; clone_size: NA; d_call: NA; cdr3_aa: CASSLQSEDQQYF; cdr3_nt: TGTGCCAGCAGTTTACAGTCCGAGGATCAGCAGTACTTC